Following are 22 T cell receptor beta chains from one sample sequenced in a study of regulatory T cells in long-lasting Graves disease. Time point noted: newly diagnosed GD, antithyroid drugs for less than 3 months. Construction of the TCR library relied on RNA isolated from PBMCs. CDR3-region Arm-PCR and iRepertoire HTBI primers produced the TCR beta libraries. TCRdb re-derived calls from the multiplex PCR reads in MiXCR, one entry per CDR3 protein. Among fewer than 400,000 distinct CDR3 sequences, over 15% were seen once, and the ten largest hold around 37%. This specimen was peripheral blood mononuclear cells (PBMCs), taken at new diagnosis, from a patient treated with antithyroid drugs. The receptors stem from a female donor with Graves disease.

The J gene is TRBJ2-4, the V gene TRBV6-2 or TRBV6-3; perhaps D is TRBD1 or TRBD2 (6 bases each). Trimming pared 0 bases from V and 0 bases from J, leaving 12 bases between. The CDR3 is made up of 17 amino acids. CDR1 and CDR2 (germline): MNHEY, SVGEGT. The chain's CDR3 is CASSYSRGATAKNIQYF. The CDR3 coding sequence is TGTGCCAGCAGTTACTCGAGGGGGGCGACAGCCAAAAACATTCAGTACTTC.

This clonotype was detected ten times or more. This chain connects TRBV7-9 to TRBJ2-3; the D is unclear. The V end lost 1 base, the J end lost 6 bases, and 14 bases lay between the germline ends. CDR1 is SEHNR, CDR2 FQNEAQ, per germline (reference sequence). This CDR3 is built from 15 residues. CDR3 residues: CASSLEPASSDTQYF. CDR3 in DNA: TGTGCCAGCAGCTTAGAGCCGGCTAGTTCGGATACGCAGTATTTT.

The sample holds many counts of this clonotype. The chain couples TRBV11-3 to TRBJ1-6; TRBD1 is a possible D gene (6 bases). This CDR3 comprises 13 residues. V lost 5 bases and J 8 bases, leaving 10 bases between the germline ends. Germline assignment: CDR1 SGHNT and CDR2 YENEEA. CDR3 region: CASSLNRDSPLHF. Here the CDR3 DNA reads TGTGCCAGCAGCCTCAACAGGGATTCACCCCTCCACTTT.

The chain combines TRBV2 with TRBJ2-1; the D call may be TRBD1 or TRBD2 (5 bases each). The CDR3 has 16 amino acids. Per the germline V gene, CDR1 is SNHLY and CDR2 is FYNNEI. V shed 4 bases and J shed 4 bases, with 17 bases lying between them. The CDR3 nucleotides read TGTGCCAGCAGTGCGCGCCGGGACCCGGCATACAATGAGCAGTTCTTC. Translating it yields CASSARRDPAYNEQFF. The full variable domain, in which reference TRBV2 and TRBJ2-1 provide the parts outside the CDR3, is EPEVTQTPSHQVTQMGQEVILRCVPISNHLYFYWYRQILGQKVEFLVSFYNNEISEKSEIFDDQFSVERPDGSNFTLKIRSTKLEDSAMYFCASSARRDPAYNEQFFGPGTRLTVL.

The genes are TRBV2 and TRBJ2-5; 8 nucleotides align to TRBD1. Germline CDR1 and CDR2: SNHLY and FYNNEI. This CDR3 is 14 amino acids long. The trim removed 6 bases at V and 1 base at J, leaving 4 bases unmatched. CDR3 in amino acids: CASRGTGGQETQYF. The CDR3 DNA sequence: TGTGCCAGCAGAGGTACAGGGGGCCAAGAGACCCAGTACTTC.

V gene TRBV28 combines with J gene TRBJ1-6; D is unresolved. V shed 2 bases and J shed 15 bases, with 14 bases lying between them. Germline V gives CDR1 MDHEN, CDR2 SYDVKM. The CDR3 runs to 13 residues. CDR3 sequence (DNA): TGTGCCAGCAGTTTACCCCCTAAGAATCGCCTCCACTTT. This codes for CASSLPPKNRLHF.

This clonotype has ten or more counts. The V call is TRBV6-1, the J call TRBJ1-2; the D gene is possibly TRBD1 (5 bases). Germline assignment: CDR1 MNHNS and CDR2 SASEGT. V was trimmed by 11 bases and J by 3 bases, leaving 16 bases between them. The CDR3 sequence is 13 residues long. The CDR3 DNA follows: TGTGCCTCGGGGGGGTGGACCCACTATGGCTACACCTTC. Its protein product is CASGGWTHYGYTF.

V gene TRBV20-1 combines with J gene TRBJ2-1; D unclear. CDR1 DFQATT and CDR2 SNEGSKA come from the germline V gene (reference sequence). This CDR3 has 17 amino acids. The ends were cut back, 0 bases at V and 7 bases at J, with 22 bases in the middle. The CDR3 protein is CSARDPRPKASGNEQFF. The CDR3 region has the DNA TGCAGTGCTAGAGATCCTAGGCCCAAAGCATCGGGTAATGAGCAGTTCTTC.

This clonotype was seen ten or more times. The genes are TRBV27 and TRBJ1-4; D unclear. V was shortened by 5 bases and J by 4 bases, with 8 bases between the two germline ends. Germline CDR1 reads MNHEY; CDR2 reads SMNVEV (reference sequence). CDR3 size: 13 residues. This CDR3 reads CASSRGVNEKLFF. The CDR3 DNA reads TGTGCCAGCAGTCGCGGGGTTAATGAAAAACTGTTTTTT.

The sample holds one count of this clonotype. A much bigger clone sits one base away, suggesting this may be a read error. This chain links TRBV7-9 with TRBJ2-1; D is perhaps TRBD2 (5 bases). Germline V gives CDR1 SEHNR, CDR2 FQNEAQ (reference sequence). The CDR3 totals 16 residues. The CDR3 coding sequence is TGTGCCAGCAGCTCCGCCAGGTTAAGGTCGGGGAATGAGCGGTTCTTC. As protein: CASSSARLRSGNERFF. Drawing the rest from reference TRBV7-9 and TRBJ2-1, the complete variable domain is DTGVSQNPRHKITKRGQNVTFRCDPISEHNRLYWYRQTLGQGPEFLTYFQNEAQLEKSRLLSDRFSAERPKGSFSTLEIQRTEQGDSAMYLCASSSARLRSGNERFFGPGTRLTVL.

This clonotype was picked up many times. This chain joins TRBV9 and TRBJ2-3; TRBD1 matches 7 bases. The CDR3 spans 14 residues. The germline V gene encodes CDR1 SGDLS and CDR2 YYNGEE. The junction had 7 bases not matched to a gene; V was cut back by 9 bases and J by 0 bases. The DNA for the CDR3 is TGTGCCACCAACCGGGACAGCAGCACAGATACGCAGTATTTT. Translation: CATNRDSSTDTQYF.

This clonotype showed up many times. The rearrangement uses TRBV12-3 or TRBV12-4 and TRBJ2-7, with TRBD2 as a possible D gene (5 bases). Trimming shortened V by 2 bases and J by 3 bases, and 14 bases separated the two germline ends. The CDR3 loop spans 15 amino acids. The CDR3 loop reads CASSLTRGKRYEQYF. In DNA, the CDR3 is TGTGCCAGCAGTTTAACACGGGGAAAGCGCTACGAGCAGTACTTC.

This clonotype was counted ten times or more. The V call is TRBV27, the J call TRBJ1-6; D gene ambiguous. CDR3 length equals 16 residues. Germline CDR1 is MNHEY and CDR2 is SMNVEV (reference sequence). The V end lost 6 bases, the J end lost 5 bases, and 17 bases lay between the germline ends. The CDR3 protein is CASSQRPGWNNSPLHF. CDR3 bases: TGTGCCAGCAGCCAAAGGCCTGGGTGGAATAATTCACCCCTCCACTTT.

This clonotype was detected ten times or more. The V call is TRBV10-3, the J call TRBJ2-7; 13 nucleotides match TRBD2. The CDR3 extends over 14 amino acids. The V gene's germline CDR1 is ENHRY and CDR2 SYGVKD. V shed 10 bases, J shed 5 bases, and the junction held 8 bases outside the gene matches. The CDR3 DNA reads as TGTGCCACGCAGGCGGGGACTAGCGGGAACGAGCAGTACTTC. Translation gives CATQAGTSGNEQYF.

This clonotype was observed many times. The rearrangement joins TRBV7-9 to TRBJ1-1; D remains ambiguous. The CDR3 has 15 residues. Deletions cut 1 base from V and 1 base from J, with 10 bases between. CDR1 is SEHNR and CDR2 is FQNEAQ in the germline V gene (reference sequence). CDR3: CASSLEYPSNTEAFF. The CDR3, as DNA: TGTGCCAGCAGCTTAGAATACCCCTCGAACACTGAAGCTTTCTTT.

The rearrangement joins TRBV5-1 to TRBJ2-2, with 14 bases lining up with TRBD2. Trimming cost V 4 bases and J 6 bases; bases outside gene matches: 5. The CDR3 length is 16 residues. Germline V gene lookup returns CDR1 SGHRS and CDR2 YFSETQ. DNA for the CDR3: TGCGCCAGCAGCAGGGGACTAGCGGGAGTCCCCGGGGAGCTGTTTTTT. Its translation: CASSRGLAGVPGELFF. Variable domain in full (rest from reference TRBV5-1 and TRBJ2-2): KAGVTQTPRYLIKTRGQQVTLSCSPISGHRSVSWYQQTPGQGLQFLFEYFSETQRNKGNFPGRFSGRQFSNSRSEMNVSTLELGDSALYLCASSRGLAGVPGELFFGEGSRLTVL.

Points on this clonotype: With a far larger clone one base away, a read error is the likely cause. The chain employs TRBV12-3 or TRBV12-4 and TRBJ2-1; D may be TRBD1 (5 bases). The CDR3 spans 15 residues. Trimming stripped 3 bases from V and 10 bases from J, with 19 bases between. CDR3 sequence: CASSLGQAGIYEQFF. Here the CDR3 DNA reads TGTGCCAGCAGTTTGGGGCAGGCTGGGATATACGAGCAGTTCTTC.

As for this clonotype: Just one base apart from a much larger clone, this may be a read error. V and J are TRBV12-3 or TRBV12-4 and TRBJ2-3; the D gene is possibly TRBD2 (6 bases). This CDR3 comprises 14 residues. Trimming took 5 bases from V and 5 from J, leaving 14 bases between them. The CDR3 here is CASSASRSGDTQYF. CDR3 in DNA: TGTGCCAGCAGTGCTTCCCGTAGCGGAGATACGCAGTATTTT.

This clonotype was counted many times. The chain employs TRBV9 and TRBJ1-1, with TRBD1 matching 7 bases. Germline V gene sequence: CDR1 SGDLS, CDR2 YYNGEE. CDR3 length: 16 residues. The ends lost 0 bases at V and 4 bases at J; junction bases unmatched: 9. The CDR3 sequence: CASSVEPGQVGTEAFF. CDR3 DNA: TGTGCCAGCAGCGTAGAACCCGGACAGGTGGGCACTGAAGCTTTCTTT.

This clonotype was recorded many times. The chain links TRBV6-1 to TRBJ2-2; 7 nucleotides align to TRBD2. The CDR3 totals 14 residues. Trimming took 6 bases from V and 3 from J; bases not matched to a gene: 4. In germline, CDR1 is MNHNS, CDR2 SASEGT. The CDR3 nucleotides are TGTGCCAGCAGGGCGGGAGAGTACACCGGGGAGCTGTTTTTT. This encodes CASRAGEYTGELFF.

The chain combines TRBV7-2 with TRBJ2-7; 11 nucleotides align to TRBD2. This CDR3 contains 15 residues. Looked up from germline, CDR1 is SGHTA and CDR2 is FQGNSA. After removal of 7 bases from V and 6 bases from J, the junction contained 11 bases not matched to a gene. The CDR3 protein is CASISLAGGPVEQYF. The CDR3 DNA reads TGTGCCAGCATTTCTTTAGCGGGAGGGCCGGTCGAGCAGTACTTC.

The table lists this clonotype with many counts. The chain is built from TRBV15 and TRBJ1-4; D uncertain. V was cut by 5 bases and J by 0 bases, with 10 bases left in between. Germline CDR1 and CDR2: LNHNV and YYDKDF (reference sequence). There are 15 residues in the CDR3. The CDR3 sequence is CATSFQLTTNEKLFF. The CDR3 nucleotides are TGTGCCACCAGCTTCCAGTTAACAACTAATGAAAAACTGTTTTTT.